The next 7 T cell receptor beta chains were all read from a single sample in a study of CD8+CD57+ T cells in acquired aplastic anemia. Profiles of TCR beta VDJ and CDR3 were generated from a genomic DNA template. MiXCR, applied by TCRdb to the reads, yields one record per CDR3 protein. Of around 430,000 distinct CDR3 sequences detected, around 30% appear once; the ten largest clones hold 0.82%. Whoever was chosen for sequencing had shown CD8+CD57+ cell expansion by flow cytometry. The sample consisted of sorted CD4+, CD8+, or CD8+CD57+ T cells (not recorded which) from PBMCs. These receptor sequences come from a human donor with aplastic anemia.

This clonotype showed up just a few times. A much larger clone is a single base away; this may be a read error. The chain links TRBV2 to TRBJ1-4; D not certain. The CDR3 sequence is 12 residues long. In germline, CDR1 is SNHLY, CDR2 FYNNEI. The CDR3 region is CASSPMNERLFF. The CDR3 DNA is TGTGCCAGCAGCCCCATGAACGAAAGACTGTTTTTT.

CDR3 nucleotides: TGTGCCACCAGCGTGGACTTCTACGAGCAGTACTTC. Translation: CATSVDFYEQYF. V and J are TRBV15 and TRBJ2-7; maybe TRBD2 (5 bases). The V end was cut by 5 bases, the J end by 3 bases, with 8 bases between. The germline CDR1 and CDR2 sequences are LNHNV and YYDKDF (reference sequence). The CDR3 totals 12 residues.

This clonotype occurred many times. The chain recombines TRBV24-1 with TRBJ2-3; D might be TRBD1 or TRBD2, each matching 5 bases. The CDR3 has 12 residues. Germline CDR1 KGHDR, CDR2 SFDVKD. The germline V and J ends were trimmed by 9 bases and 2 bases, with 8 bases remaining between them. In DNA form, the CDR3 reads TGTGCCACCGGGGGAAACACAGATACGCAGTATTTT. Amino acid sequence: CATGGNTDTQYF.

This clonotype was seen a few times. This sequence joins TRBV27 and TRBJ1-5, with TRBD1 as a possible D gene (5 bases). V lost 0 bases to trimming and J lost 0 bases, with 6 bases between them. Germline V gives CDR1 MNHEY, CDR2 SMNVEV (reference sequence). This CDR3 region has 15 residues. CDR3 sequence reads: CASSLSQGSNQPQHF. CDR3 DNA sequence: TGTGCCAGCAGTTTATCGCAGGGTAGCAATCAGCCCCAGCATTTT.

This sequence joins TRBV12-3 or TRBV12-4 and TRBJ2-1, with TRBD2 identical over 7 bases. The CDR3 extends over 14 amino acids. The junction had 7 bases not matched to a gene; V was cut back by 6 bases and J by 5 bases. The CDR3 nucleotides read TGTGCCAGCAGGACCGGGGGGATCAACAATGAGCAGTTCTTC. Its translation: CASRTGGINNEQFF.

This clonotype was seen a handful of times. This chain links TRBV29-1 with TRBJ1-2, with TRBD1 identical over 10 bases. The CDR3 extends over 11 amino acids. After removal of 5 bases from V and 8 bases from J, the junction contained 2 bases not matched to a gene. Germline values: CDR1 SQVTM, CDR2 ANQGSEA. Written as DNA, the CDR3 is TGCAGCGTTCGGGACAGGGGAGGCTACACCTTC. This gives the protein CSVRDRGGYTF.

This clonotype is a singleton in its sample. The J gene is TRBJ2-1, the V gene TRBV7-2; D call uncertain. CDR3 length: 13 amino acids. The V and J ends lost 6 bases and 3 bases respectively, with 9 bases between them. Per germline, CDR1 SGHTA and CDR2 FQGNSA. Here the CDR3 DNA reads TGTGCCAGCAGACGAACAGACTACAATGAGCAGTTCTTC. This sequence encodes CASRRTDYNEQFF.